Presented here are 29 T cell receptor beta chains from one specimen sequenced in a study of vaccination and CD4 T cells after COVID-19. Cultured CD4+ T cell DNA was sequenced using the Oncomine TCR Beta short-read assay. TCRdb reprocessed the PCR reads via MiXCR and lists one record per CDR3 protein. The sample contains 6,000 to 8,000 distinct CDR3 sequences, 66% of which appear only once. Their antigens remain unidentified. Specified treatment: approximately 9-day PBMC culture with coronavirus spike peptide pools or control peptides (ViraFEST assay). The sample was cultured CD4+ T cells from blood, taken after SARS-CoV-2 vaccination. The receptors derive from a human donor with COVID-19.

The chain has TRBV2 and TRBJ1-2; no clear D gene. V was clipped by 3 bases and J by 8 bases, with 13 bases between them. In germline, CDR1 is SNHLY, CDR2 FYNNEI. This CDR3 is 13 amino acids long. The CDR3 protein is CASSDLVGVGYTF. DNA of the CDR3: TGTGCCAGCAGTGACCTCGTCGGGGTAGGCTACACCTTC.

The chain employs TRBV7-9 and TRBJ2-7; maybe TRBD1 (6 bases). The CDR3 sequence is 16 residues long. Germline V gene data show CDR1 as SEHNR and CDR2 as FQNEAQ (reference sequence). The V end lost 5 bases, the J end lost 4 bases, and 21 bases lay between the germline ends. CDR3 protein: CASSPPFRTAVYEQYF. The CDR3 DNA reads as TGTGCCAGCAGCCCCCCCTTCAGGACAGCCGTTTACGAGCAGTACTTC.

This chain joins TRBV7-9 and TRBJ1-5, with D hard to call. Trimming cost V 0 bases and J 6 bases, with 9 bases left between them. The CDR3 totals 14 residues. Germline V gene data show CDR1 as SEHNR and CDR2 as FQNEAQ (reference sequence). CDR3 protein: CASSLAGSGQPQHF. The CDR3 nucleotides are TGTGCCAGCAGCTTAGCAGGGTCCGGTCAGCCCCAGCATTTT.

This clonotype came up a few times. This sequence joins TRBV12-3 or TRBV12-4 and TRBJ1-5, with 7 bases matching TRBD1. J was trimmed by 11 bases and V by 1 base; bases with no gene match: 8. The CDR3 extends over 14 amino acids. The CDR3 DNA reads TGTGCCAGCAGTTTAGGGCAGGGGGTAGGTACCCAGCATTTT. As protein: CASSLGQGVGTQHF.

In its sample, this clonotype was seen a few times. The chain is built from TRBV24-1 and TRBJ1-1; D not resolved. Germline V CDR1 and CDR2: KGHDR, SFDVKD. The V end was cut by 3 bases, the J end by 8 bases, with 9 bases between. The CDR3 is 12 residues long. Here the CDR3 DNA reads TGTGCCACCAGTGATGCCTTGGGCGAAGCTTTCTTT. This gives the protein CATSDALGEAFF.

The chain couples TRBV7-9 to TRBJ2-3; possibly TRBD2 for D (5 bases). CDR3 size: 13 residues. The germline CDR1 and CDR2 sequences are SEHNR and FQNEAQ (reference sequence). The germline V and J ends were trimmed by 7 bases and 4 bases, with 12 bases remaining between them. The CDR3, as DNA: TGTGCCAGCACATCCTTCGGGGCAGATACGCAGTATTTT. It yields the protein CASTSFGADTQYF.

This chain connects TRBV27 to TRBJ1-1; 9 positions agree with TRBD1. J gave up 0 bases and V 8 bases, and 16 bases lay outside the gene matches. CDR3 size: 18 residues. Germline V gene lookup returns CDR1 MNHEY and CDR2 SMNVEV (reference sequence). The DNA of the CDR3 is TGTGCCAGCCGCCCGGGGGGACAGGGCCTGGGGTTGAACACTGAAGCTTTCTTT. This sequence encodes CASRPGGQGLGLNTEAFF.

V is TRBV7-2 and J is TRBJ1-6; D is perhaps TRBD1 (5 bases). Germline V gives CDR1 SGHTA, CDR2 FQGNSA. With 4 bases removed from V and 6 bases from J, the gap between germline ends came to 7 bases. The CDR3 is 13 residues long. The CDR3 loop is CASSSDSNSPLHF. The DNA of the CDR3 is TGTGCCAGCAGCTCTGACAGTAATTCACCCCTCCACTTT.

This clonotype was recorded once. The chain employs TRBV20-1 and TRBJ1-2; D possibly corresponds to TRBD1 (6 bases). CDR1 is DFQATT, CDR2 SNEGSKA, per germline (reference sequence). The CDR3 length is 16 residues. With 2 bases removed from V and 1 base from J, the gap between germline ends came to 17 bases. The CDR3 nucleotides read TGCAGTGCTAGATCCAGCGGGCAGGGGAGTAACTATGGCTACACCTTC. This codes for CSARSSGQGSNYGYTF.

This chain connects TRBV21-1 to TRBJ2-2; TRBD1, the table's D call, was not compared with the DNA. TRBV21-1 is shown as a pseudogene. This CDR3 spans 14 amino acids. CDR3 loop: CASSKVKGPGELFF. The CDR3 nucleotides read TGTGCCAGCAGCAAGGTAAAGGGACCCGGGGAGCTGTTTTTT.

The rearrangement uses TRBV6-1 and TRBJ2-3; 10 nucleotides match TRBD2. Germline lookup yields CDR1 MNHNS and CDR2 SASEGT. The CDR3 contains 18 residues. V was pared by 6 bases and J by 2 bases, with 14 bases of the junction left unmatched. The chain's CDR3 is CASSRKTLAGGITDTQYF. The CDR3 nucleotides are TGTGCCAGCAGCCGAAAAACCTTAGCGGGGGGAATCACAGATACGCAGTATTTT.

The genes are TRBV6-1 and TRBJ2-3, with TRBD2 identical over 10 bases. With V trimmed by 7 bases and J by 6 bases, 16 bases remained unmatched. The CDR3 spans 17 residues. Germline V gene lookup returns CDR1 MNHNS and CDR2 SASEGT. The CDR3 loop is CASTPARLGTSADTQYF. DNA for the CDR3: TGTGCCAGCACCCCGGCAAGGTTAGGGACTAGCGCCGATACGCAGTATTTT.

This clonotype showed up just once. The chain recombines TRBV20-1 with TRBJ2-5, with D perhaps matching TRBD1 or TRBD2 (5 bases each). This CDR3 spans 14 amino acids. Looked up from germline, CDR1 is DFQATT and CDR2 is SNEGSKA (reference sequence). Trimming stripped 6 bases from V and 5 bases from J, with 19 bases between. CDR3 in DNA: TGCAGTGCATTCCTTGGGGGTGTGCGGGAGACCCAGTACTTC. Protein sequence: CSAFLGGVRETQYF.

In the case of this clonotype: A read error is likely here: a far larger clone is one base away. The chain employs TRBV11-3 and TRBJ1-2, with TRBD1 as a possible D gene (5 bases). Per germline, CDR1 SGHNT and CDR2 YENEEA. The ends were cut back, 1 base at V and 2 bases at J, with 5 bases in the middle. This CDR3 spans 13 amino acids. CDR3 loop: CASSLAGNYGYTF. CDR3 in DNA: TGTGCCAGCAGCTTAGCAGGGAACTATGGCTACACCTTC.

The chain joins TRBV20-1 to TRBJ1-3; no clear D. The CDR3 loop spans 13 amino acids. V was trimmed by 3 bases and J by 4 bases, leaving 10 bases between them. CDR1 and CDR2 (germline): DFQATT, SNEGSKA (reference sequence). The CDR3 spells CSASFGIGNTIYF. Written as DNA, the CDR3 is TGCAGTGCTAGCTTTGGTATAGGAAACACCATATATTTT.

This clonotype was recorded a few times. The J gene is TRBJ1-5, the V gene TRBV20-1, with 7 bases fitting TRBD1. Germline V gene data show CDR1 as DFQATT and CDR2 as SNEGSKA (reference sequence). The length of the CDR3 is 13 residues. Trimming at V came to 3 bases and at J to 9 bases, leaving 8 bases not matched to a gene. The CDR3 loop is CSARGTALWPQHF. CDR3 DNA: TGCAGTGCTAGGGGGACAGCCCTTTGGCCCCAGCATTTT.

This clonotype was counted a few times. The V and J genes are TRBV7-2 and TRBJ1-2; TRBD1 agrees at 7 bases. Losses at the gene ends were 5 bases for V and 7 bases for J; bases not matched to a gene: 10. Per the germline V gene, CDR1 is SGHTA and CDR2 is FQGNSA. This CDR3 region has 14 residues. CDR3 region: CASSPRQGSFGYTF. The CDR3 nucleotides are TGTGCCAGCAGCCCCCGACAGGGAAGTTTTGGCTACACCTTC.

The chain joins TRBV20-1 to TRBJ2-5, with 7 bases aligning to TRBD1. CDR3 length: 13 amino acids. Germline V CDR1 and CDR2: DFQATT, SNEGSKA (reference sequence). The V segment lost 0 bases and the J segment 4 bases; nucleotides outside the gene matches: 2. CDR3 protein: CSARETGRETQYF. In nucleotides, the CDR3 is TGCAGTGCTAGAGAGACAGGGAGAGAGACCCAGTACTTC.

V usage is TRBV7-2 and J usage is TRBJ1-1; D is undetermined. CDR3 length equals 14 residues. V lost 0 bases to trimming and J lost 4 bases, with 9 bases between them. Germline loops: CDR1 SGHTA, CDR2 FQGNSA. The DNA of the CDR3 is TGTGCCAGCAGCTTAGCAGGGTACGGCACTGAAGCTTTCTTT. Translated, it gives CASSLAGYGTEAFF.

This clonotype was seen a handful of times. The CDR3 spells CATSDDDRAYGYTF. The CDR3 DNA is TGTGCCACCAGTGATGATGACAGGGCCTATGGCTACACCTTC. This rearrangement joins TRBV24-1 to TRBJ1-2, with TRBD1 matching over 7 bases. The V segment lost 3 bases and the J segment 4 bases; nucleotides outside the gene matches: 4. CDR3 length: 14 residues. Germline CDR1 and CDR2: KGHDR and SFDVKD.

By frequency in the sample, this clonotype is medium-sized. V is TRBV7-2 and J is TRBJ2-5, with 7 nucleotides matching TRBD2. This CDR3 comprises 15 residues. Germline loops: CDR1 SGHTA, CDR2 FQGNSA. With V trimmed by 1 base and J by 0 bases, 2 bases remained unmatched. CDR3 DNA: TGTGCCAGCAGCTTAGGGAGCGGGAACCAAGAGACCCAGTACTTC. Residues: CASSLGSGNQETQYF.

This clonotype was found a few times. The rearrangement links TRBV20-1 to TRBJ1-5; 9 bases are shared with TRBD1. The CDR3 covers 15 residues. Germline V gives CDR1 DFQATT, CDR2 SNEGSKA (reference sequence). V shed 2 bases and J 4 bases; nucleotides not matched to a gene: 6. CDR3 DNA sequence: TGCAGTGCTAGAATCCGAGGACAGGGGAATCAGCCCCAGCATTTT. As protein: CSARIRGQGNQPQHF.

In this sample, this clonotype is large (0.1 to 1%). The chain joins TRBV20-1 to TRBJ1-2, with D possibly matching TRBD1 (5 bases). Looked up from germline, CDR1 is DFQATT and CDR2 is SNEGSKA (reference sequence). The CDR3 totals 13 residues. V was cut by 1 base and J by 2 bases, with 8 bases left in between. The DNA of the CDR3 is TGCAGTGCTAGAGGAGCAGGGAACTATGGCTACACCTTC. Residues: CSARGAGNYGYTF.

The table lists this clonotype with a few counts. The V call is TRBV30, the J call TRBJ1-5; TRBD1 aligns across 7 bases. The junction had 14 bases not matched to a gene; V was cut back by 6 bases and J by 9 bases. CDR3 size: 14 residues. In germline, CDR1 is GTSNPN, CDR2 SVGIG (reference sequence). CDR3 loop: CACADRHLLAPQHF. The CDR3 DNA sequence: TGTGCCTGCGCGGACAGGCACCTCTTAGCGCCCCAGCATTTT.

The CDR3 bases are TGTGCCAGCAGTGACAGGGGGAGGGAAAAACTGTTTTTT. It encodes CASSDRGREKLFF. J is TRBJ1-4 and V is TRBV6-1; 7 bases agree with TRBD1. The V gene's germline CDR1 is MNHNS and CDR2 SASEGT. Trimming took 3 bases from V and 8 from J; bases not matched to a gene: 3. The CDR3 loop spans 13 amino acids.

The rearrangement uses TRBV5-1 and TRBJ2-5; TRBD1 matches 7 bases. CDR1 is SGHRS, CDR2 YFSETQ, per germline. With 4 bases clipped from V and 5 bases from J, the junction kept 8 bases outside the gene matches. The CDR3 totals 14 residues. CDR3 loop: CASSSAGTEETQYF. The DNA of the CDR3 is TGCGCCAGCAGCAGCGCCGGGACAGAGGAGACCCAGTACTTC.

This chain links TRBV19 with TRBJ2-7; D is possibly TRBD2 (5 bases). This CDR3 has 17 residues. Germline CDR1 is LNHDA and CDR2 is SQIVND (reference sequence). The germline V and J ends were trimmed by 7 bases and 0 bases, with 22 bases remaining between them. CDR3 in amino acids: CASNVQTRGTSSYEQYF. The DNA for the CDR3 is TGTGCCAGTAACGTTCAAACCCGGGGTACAAGCTCCTACGAGCAGTACTTC.

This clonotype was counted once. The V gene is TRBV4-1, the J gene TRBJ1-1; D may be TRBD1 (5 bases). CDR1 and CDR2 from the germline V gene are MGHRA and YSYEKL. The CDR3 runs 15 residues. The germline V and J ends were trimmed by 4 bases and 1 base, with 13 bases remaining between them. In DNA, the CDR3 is TGCGCCAGCAGCCCCGATAGCCAGGGGAACACTGAAGCTTTCTTT. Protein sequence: CASSPDSQGNTEAFF.

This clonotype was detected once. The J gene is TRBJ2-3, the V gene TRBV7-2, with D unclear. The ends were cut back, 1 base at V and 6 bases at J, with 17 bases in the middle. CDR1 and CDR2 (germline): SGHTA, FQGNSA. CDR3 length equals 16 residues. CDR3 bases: TGTGCCAGCAGCTTAGGGTGGCCGGCTTCACCGGATACGCAGTATTTT. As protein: CASSLGWPASPDTQYF.